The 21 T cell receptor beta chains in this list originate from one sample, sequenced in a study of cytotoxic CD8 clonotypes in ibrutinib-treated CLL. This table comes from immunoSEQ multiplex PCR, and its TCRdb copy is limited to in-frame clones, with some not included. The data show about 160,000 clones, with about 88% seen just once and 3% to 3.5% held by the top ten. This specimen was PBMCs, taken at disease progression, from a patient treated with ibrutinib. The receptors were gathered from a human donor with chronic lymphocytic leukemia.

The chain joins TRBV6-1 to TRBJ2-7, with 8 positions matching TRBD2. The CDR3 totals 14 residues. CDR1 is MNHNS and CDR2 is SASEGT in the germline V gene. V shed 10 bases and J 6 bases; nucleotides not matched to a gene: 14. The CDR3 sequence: CATSPRAGDREQYF. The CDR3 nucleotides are TGTGCCACTTCCCCGCGAGCGGGAGATCGCGAGCAGTACTTC.

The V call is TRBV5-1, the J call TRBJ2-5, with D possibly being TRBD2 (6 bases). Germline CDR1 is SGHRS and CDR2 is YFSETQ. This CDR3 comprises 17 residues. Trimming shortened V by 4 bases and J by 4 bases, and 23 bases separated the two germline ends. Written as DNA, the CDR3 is TGCGCCAGCAGCGCAGCAGTAGCGGCCCACTATGTAGAGACCCAGTACTTC. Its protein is CASSAAVAAHYVETQYF.

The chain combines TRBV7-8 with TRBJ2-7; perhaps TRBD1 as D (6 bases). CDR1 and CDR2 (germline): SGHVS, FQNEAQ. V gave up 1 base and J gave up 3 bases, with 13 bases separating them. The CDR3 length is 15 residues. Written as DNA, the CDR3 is TGTGCCAGCAGCTTAGACGGCGCAGGGGACTACGAGCAGTACTTC. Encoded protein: CASSLDGAGDYEQYF.

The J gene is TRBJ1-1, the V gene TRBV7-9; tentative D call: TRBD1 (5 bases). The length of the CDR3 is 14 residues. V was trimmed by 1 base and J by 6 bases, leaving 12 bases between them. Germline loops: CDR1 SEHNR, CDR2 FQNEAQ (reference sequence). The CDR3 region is CASSLGGAAPEAFF. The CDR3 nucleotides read TGTGCCAGCAGCTTAGGCGGGGCAGCTCCTGAAGCTTTCTTT.

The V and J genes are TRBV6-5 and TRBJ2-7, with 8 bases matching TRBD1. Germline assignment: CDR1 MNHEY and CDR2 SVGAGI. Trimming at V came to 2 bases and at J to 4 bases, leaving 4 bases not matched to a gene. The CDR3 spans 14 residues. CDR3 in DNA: TGTGCCAGCAGTTACCGGGACAGGCGTTACGAGCAGTACTTC. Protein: CASSYRDRRYEQYF.

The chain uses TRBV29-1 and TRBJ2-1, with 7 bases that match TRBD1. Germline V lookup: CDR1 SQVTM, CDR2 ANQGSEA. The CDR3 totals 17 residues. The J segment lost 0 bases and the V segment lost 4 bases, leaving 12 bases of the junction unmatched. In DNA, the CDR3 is TGCAGCGTTGGGGGAAGTGTACAGGGGAGCTCCTACAATGAGCAGTTCTTC. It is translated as CSVGGSVQGSSYNEQFF.

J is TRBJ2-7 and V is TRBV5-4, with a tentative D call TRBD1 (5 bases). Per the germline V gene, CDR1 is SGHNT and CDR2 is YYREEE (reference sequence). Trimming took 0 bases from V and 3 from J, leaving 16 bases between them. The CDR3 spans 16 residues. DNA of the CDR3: TGTGCCAGCAGCTTGGATAGCAGGGCTGAACTCTACGAGCAGTACTTC. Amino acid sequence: CASSLDSRAELYEQYF.

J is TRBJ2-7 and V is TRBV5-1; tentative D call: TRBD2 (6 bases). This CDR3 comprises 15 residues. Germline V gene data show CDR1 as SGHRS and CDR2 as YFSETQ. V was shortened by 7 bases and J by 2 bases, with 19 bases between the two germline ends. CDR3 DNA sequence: TGCGCCAGCGGTCCGGGGGAGAGTGTACCCTACGAGCAGTACTTC. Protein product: CASGPGESVPYEQYF.

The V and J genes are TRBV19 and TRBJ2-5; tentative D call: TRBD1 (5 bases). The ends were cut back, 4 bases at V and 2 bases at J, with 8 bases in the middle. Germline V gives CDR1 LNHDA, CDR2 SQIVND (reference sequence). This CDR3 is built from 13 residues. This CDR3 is CASSTGLQETQYF. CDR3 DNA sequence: TGTGCCAGTAGTACAGGGCTTCAAGAGACCCAGTACTTC.

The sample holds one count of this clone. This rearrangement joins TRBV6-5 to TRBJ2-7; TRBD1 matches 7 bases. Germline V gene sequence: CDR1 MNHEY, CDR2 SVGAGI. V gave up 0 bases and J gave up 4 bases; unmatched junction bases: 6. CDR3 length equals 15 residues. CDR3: CASSYSTGETYEQYF. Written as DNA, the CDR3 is TGTGCCAGCAGTTACTCCACAGGGGAAACGTACGAGCAGTACTTC.

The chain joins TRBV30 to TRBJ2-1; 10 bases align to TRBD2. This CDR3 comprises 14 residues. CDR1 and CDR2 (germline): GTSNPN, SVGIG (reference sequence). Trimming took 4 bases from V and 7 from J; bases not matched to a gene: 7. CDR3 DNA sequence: TGTGCCTGGACTCTAGCGGGAGTTAATAATGAGCAGTTCTTC. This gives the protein CAWTLAGVNNEQFF.

This chain's CDR3 is CASSDNFYGYTF. The DNA for the CDR3 is TGTGCCAGCAGCGACAACTTCTATGGCTACACCTTC. This chain joins TRBV11-3 and TRBJ1-2; D ambiguous. The V end was cut by 5 bases, the J end by 4 bases, with 8 bases between. The germline CDR1 and CDR2 sequences are SGHNT and YENEEA. There are 12 residues in the CDR3.

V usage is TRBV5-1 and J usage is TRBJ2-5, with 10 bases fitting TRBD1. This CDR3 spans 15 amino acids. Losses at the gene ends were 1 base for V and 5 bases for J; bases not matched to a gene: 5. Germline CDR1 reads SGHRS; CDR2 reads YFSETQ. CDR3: CASSLLGQGYETQYF. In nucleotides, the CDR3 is TGCGCCAGCAGCTTGTTGGGACAGGGGTATGAGACCCAGTACTTC.

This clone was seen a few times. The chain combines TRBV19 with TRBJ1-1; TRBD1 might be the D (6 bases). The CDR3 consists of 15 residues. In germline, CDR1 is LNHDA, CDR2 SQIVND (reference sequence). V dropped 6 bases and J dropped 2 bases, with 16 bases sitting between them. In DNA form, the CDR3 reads TGTGCCAGTAGACAGCAAACAGGGCTTAACACTGAAGCTTTCTTT. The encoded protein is CASRQQTGLNTEAFF. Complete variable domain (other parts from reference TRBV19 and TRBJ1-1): DGGITQSPKYLFRKEGQNVTLSCEQNLNHDAMYWYRQDPGQGLRLIYYSQIVNDFQKGDIAEGYSVSREKKESFPLTVTSAQKNPTAFYLCASRQQTGLNTEAFFGQGTRLTVV.

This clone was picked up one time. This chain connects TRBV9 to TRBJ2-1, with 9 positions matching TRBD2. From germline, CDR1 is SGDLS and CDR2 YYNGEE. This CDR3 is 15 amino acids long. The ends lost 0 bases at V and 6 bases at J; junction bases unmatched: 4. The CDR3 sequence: CASSVGAGGVNEQFF. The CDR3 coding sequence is TGTGCCAGCAGCGTAGGTGCGGGAGGGGTCAATGAGCAGTTCTTC.

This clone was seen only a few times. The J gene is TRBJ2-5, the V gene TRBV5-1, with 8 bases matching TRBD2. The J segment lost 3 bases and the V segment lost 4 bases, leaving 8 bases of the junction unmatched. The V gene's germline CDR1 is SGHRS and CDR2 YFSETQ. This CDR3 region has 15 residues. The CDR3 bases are TGCGCCAGCAGCCCGGGACTAGTGGGCAAAGAGACCCAGTACTTC. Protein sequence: CASSPGLVGKETQYF.

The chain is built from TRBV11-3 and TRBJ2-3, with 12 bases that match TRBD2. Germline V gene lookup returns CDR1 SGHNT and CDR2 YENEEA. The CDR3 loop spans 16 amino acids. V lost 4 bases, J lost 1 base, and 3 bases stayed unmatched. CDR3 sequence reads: CASSSTSGRRTDTQYF. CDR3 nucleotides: TGTGCCAGCAGCTCGACTAGCGGGAGACGCACAGATACGCAGTATTTT.

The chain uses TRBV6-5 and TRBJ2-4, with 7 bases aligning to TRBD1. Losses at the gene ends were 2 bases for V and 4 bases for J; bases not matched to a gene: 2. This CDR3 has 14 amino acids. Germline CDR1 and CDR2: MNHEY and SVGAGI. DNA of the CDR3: TGTGCCAGCAGTTACGGGACAGAAAAAAACATTCAGTACTTC. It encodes CASSYGTEKNIQYF.

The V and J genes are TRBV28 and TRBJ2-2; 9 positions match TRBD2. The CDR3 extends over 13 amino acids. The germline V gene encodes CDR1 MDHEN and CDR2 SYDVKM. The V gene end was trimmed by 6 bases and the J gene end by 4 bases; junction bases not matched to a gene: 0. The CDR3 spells CASRREGTGELFF. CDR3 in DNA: TGTGCCAGCAGGCGGGAGGGCACCGGGGAGCTGTTTTTT.

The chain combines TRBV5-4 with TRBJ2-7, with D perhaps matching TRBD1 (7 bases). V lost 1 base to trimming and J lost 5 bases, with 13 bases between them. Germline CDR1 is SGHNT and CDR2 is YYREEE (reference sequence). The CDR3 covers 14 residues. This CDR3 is CASSLFQGGNEQYF. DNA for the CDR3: TGTGCCAGCAGCTTGTTCCAGGGGGGTAACGAGCAGTACTTC.

This CDR3 is CASSDTSGHATNEKLFF. CDR3 DNA: TGTGCCAGCAGCGACACCTCAGGACACGCAACTAATGAAAAACTGTTTTTT. The chain is built from TRBV9 and TRBJ1-4, with D tentatively TRBD1 (5 bases). The CDR3 contains 17 residues. Germline V gene lookup returns CDR1 SGDLS and CDR2 YYNGEE. Trimming stripped 3 bases from V and 0 bases from J, with 15 bases between.